One T cell receptor (beta chain) is described in this entry. What it binds is not known. The record originates from a study of T cell responses to AZD1222 COVID-19 vaccine. Data came from immunoSEQ multiplex PCR; TCRdb stores just in-frame clones and leaves some out. Here the sample spans about 110,000 clones, 80% to 95% being singletons. From germline, CDR1 is DFQATT and CDR2 SNEGSKA (reference sequence). The CDR3 loop spans 11 amino acids. V was cut by 1 base and J by 7 bases, with 7 bases left in between. Study-level results: Targets within unmutated variant regions were reportedly found for nearly half of spike-specific TCRs. The CD4 TCRs associated with vaccination extended across spike and predominated at 160-218 and 743-854.

The rearrangement joins TRBV20-1 to TRBJ1-1; no firm D call. Sequencing was performed on peripheral blood, taken 28 days after the second AZD1222 dose. The TCR comes from an adult who received the AZD1222 COVID-19 vaccine. Written as DNA, the CDR3 is TGCAGTGCTAGAGTGGGGAATGAAGCTTTCTTT. Translating it yields CSARVGNEAFF.